The following is a T cell receptor (beta chain) sequence with its context. Its target antigen remains unknown. No much larger clone exists at a distance of one base, and base qualities are not known. The data were obtained in a study of T cell repertoires in cytomegalovirus infection (dated by TCRdb to about 2019). Regarding the research as a whole: Peptide stimulations targeted recently identified HLA-C-restricted CMV epitopes, whose presentation resists viral immunomodulation, together with well-studied HLA-B-restricted epitopes. Donor HLA type was relevant to the analysis, because carriage of CMV infection together with the matching HLA type was indicated by public TCR beta signatures.

The meaning of the sample's treatment or condition label: in vitro stimulation with specific CMV peptide epitopes to enrich CMV-specific T cells. Study-wide conclusions, independent of this receptor: The ex vivo response was dominated by HLA-C-restricted CMV-specific TCR beta clonotypes, which also provided the single most frequent clonotype in two of eight donors. In both this cohort and an independent roughly 350-donor cohort, the cumulative frequency of public TCR beta family members distinguished carriers of CMV infection plus the relevant HLA type.

The data were produced on an Illumina HiSeq 1500. TCRdb ran its own pipeline on the public reads, namely fastp trimming at Q25 and MiXCR clone calling, and kept in-frame beta chains. Each CDR3 protein appears once, grouped with its most common genes and DNA. The sample table shows 650,000 to 900,000 distinct CDR3 sequences, and roughly 29% are seen once. Less than 15% of the sample is taken by the ten largest. Source: cultured CD8+ T cells from PBMCs, taken from culture after CMV antigen stimulation. This sequence originates from a human donor in good health (CMV status not recorded). Some clones in this sample may be carry-over from other donors' samples.

The DNA sequence reads TGTGCCATCGAGGATCCGGGCACTGAAGCTTTCTTT. This codes for CAIEDPGTEAFF. The chain was built from TRBV10-3 and TRBJ1-1; no D gene is confidently identified. Via the germline V gene, CDR1 is ENHRY and CDR2 SYGVKD. The CDR3, cysteine through phenylalanine, is 12 amino acids long. CDR3 DNA is the only sequence kept; it has 36 bases, read in frame from the first base. Between the V and J ends, shortened by 8 bases and 4 bases respectively, the junction contains 11 bases.